The clone carrying this T cell receptor (beta chain) was found a few times. Its antigen is unidentified. These gene names are mouse names. The CDR3 goes on 4 residues after the read ends, and that part is filled in from the germline J gene. The data belong to a study of CD8+ T cells in alopecia areata. Study details: The graft donors were approximately 6-13-month-old C3H/HeJ mice with spontaneous alopecia, and their skin went to approximately 7-11-week-old female C3H/HeJ mice.

Broader study findings: Higher clonality was seen in lesional scalp than in normal scalp, especially in alopecia totalis/universalis.

Extracted from the samples, RNA was reverse transcribed into cDNA to serve as the sequencing template. TCRdb's table, derived via immunoSEQ multiplex PCR, lists solely in-frame clones and lacks some. This sample carries 200,000 to 300,000 clones and no singletons, and 1.2% goes to the top ten. Germline lookup yields CDR1 NNHNN and CDR2 SYGAGS (reference sequence). Trimming took 9 bases from V and 1 from J, leaving 5 bases between them. The CDR3 covers 11 residues. On the basis of CD4, CD8alpha, NKG2D, NKG2ACE and other markers, pooled cutaneous lymph node cells were sorted. This clonotype was sampled from a C3H/HeJ mouse with alopecia areata. The MHC haplotype of the strain is H2-k. This chain links TRBV13-2 with TRBJ2-1; D remains unclear. Source material: CD4+ T cells sorted from a lymph node. The part of the CDR3 DNA that was read is TGTGCCACGAGGAACTATGCT. Protein: CATRNYA. The CDR3 in its entirety is CATRNYAEQFF.